These 12 T cell receptor beta chains were sequenced from one sample in a study of molecular identifiers for immune sequencing clone quantification. MiXCR, run by TCRdb on the PCR reads, gives a single entry per CDR3 protein. The sample holds 600,000 to 650,000 distinct CDR3 sequences, just under 20% seen once. The sequenced sample consisted of naive CD8+ T cells from blood, with Jurkat cell RNA spiked in. Subset denoted: FACS-sorted CD8+CD4-CCR7+CD45RA+ naive T cells. These TCRs come from a human donor in good health. Some libraries in this study had Jurkat cell RNA spiked in.

On this clonotype itself: Given a much more abundant clone one base away, this may be a read error. Likely a read error: the CDR3 ends without its conserved phenylalanine or tryptophan. The chain combines TRBV6-2 or TRBV6-3 with TRBJ1-1; TRBD1 might be the D (6 bases). The CDR3 is 16 amino acids. CDR1 and CDR2 (germline): MNHEY, SVGEGT. Trimming removed 6 bases at V and 0 bases at J, with 17 bases between. The DNA of the CDR3 is TGTGCCAGCAGGAACACTCCTGGGGGGCTGAACACTGAAGCTTTCTCT. Protein sequence: CASRNTPGGLNTEAFS.

In nucleotides, the CDR3 is TGTGCCAGCAGCTTGGGGGGACCCAGCTCCTACAATGAGCAGTTCTTC. As protein: CASSLGGPSSYNEQFF. This chain connects TRBV5-4 to TRBJ2-1; D may match TRBD1 or TRBD2 (5 bases each). The CDR3 covers 16 residues. V lost 0 bases and J lost 0, with 10 bases in between. The germline V gene encodes CDR1 SGHNT and CDR2 YYREEE (reference sequence).

This clonotype was picked up many times. The genes are TRBV7-9 and TRBJ2-5, with 10 bases aligning to TRBD2. Germline values: CDR1 SEHNR, CDR2 FQNEAQ (reference sequence). V shed 5 bases and J 8 bases; nucleotides not matched to a gene: 14. CDR3 length: 16 amino acids. CDR3 region: CASSPTSGNHQGTQYF. CDR3 sequence (DNA): TGTGCCAGCAGCCCAACTAGCGGGAACCACCAAGGAACCCAGTACTTC.

This clonotype was seen ten or more times. This chain joins TRBV28 and TRBJ2-3; TRBD2 aligns across 9 bases. This CDR3 region has 14 residues. Trimming at V came to 5 bases and at J to 3 bases, leaving 3 bases not matched to a gene. CDR1 and CDR2 from the germline V gene are MDHEN and SYDVKM. This CDR3 reads CASSQSGRTDTQYF. The CDR3 DNA reads TGTGCCAGCAGTCAGAGCGGGAGGACAGATACGCAGTATTTT. Supplemented by reference TRBV28 and TRBJ2-3, the full variable domain reads DVKVTQSSRYLVKRTGEKVFLECVQDMDHENMFWYRQDPGLGLRLIYFSYDVKMKEKGDIPEGYSVSREKKERFSLILESASTNQTSMYLCASSQSGRTDTQYFGPGTRLTVL.

There are many counts of this clonotype. The CDR3 DNA follows: TGTGCCAGCTACCCCCCCCCTAGCGGGAATGAGCAGTTCTTC. As protein: CASYPPPSGNEQFF. The V call is TRBV21-1, the J call TRBJ2-1; TRBD2 was called by the table and not checked on the DNA. TRBV21-1 is marked as a pseudogene. The CDR3 contains 14 residues.

A single count supports this clonotype. A read error may be the cause here, since a much bigger clone is one base away. The chain links TRBV6-5 to TRBJ1-6; D unclear. CDR3 size: 16 residues. Looked up from germline, CDR1 is MNHEY and CDR2 is SVGAGI. Written as DNA, the CDR3 is TGTGCCAGCAGTTACGACGTCTACTCCTATAATCCACCCCTCCACTTT. Its protein is CASSYDVYSYNPPLHF.

As regards this clonotype: A much larger clone differs by one base, so this may be a read error. The CDR3 protein is CASSLPLFQASNTGELFF. DNA of the CDR3: TGTGCCAGCAGCCTTCCCCTTTTTCAGGCGTCGAACACCGGGGAGCTGTTTTTT. The gene calls are TRBV7-9 and TRBJ2-2; D is undetermined. The CDR3 spans 18 residues. Trimming left V 5 bases short and J 0 bases short, with 19 bases between. Per germline, CDR1 SEHNR and CDR2 FQNEAQ (reference sequence).

The chain links TRBV5-6 to TRBJ2-2, with unresolved D. Germline assignment: CDR1 SGHDT and CDR2 YYEEEE. Trimming took 0 bases from V and 0 from J, leaving 9 bases between them. This CDR3 is 16 amino acids long. The DNA for the CDR3 is TGTGCCAGCAGCTTGGCCGAACAAGCGAACACCGGGGAGCTGTTTTTT. It yields the protein CASSLAEQANTGELFF.

Many counts were recorded for this clonotype. V is TRBV19 and J is TRBJ2-3; tentatively, D is TRBD2 (5 bases). V was cut by 5 bases and J by 5 bases, with 14 bases left in between. Per the germline V gene, CDR1 is LNHDA and CDR2 is SQIVND (reference sequence). This CDR3 contains 14 residues. As DNA, the CDR3 is TGTGCCAGTAGTGCACGGGAACATGGAGATACGCAGTATTTT. Amino acid sequence: CASSAREHGDTQYF.

On this clonotype itself: This CDR3 fails to terminate in the conserved phenylalanine or tryptophan, so it likely reflects a read error. This sequence joins TRBV12-3 or TRBV12-4 and TRBJ1-5; 9 bases are a match to TRBD1. The CDR3 loop spans 16 amino acids. J gave up 5 bases and V 7 bases, and 12 bases lay outside the gene matches. The CDR3 DNA follows: TGTGCCAGCAATATAGTGGGACAGGGAGACGATCAGCCCCAGCATCTT. The encoded protein is CASNIVGQGDDQPQHL.

About this clonotype: A much larger clone differs from this one at a single base, so this may be a read error. This rearrangement joins TRBV28 to TRBJ2-1; D gene uncertain. The CDR3 totals 15 residues. CDR1 is MDHEN and CDR2 is SYDVKM in the germline V gene. CDR3 sequence (DNA): TGTGCCAGCAGCCGACGTCCTCCTCGCTACAATGAGCGGTTCTTC. Its protein product is CASSRRPPRYNERFF.

Ten or more counts support this clonotype. This chain joins TRBV20-1 and TRBJ2-5; a possible D gene is TRBD1 (6 bases). Trimming took off 1 base at V and 4 bases at J, with 7 bases between the two ends. The length of the CDR3 is 12 residues. Germline CDR1 and CDR2: DFQATT and SNEGSKA (reference sequence). The CDR3 region is CSARVGGETQYF. The CDR3 DNA is TGCAGTGCTAGAGTAGGGGGAGAGACCCAGTACTTC.